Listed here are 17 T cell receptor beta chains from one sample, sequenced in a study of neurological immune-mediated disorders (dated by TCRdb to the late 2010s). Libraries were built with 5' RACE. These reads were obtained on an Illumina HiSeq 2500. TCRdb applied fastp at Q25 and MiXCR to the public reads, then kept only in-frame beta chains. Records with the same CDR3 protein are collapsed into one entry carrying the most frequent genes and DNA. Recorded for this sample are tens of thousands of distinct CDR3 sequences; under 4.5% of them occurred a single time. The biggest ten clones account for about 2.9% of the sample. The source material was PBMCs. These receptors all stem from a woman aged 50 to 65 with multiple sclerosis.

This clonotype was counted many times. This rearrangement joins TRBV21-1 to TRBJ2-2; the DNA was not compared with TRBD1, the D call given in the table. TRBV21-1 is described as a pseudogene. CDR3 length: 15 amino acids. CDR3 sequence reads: CASSDPGGPTGELFF. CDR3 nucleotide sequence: TGTGCCAGCAGCGACCCCGGGGGCCCAACCGGGGAGCTGTTTTTT.

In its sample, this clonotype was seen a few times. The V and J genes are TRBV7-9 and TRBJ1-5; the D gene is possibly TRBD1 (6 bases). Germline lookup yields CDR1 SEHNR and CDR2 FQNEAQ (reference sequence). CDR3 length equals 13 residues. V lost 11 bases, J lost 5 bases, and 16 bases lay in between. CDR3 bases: TGTGCCTCCAGGGGCCTAGAGGATCAGCCCCAGCATTTT. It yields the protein CASRGLEDQPQHF.

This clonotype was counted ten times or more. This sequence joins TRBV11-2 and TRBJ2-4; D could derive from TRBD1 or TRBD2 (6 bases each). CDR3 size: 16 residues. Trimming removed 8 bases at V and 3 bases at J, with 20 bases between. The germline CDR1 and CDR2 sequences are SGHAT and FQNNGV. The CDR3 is CASARPSEGGKNIQYF. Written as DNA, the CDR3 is TGTGCCAGCGCCCGCCCAAGCGAGGGGGGCAAAAACATTCAGTACTTC.

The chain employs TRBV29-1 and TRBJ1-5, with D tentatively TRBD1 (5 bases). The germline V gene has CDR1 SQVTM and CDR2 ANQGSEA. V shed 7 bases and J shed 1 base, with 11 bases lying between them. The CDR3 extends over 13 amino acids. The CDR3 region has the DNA TGCAGCGGTGGAGGGGTAAGCAATCAGCCCCAGCATTTT. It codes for CSGGGVSNQPQHF.

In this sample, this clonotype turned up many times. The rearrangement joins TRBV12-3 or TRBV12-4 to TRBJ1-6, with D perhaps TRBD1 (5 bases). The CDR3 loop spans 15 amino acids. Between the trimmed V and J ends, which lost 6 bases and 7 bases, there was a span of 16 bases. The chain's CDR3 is CASRPLGLGNSPLHF. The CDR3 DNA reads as TGTGCCAGCAGACCCCTGGGACTGGGAAATTCACCCCTCCACTTT.

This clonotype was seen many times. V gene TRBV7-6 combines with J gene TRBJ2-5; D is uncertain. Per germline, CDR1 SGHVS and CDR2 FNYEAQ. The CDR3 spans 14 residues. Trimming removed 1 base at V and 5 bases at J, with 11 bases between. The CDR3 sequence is CASSLVAGAETQYF. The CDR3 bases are TGTGCCAGCAGCTTAGTTGCTGGCGCTGAGACCCAGTACTTC.

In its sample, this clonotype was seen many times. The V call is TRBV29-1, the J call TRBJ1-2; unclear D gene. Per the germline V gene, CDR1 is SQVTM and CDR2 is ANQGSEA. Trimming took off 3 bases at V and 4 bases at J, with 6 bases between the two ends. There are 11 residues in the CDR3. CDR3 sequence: CSVDSGYGYTF. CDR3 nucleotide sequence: TGCAGCGTTGATTCTGGCTATGGCTACACCTTC.

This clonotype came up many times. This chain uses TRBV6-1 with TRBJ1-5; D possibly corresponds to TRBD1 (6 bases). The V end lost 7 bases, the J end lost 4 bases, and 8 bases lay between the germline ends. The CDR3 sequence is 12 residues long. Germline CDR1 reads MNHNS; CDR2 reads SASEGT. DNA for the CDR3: TGTGCCAGCAAACAGGGTAATCAGCCCCAGCATTTT. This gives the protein CASKQGNQPQHF.

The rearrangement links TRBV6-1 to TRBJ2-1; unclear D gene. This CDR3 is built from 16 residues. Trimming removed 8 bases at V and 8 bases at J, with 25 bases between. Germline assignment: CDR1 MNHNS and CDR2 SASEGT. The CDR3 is CASHRIPDLESDEQFF. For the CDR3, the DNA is TGTGCCAGCCATAGGATACCAGACTTGGAGTCCGATGAGCAGTTCTTC.

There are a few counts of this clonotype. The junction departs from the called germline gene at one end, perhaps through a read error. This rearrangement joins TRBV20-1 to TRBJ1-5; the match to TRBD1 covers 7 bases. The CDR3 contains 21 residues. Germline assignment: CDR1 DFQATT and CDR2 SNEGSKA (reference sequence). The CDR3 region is CSARNVVGGRGGYYSNQHQHF. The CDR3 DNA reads TGCAGTGCTAGAAATGTAGTTGGGGGCAGGGGGGGCTATTATAGCAATCAGCACCAGCATTTT.

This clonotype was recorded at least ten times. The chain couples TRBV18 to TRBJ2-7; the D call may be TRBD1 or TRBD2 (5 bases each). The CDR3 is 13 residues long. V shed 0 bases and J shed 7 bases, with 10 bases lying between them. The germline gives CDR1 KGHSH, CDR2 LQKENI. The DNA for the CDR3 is TGTGCCAGCTCACCACCGGGACCGGGGGAGCAGTACTTC. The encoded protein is CASSPPGPGEQYF.

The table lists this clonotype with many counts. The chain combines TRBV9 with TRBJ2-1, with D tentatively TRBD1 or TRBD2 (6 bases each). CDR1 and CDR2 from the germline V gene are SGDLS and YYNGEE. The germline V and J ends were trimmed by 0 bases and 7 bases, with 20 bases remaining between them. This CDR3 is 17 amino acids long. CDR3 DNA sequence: TGTGCCAGCAGCGTAGGGGGGGCGGCCTGGGGGTTTAATGAGCAGTTCTTC. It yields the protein CASSVGGAAWGFNEQFF.

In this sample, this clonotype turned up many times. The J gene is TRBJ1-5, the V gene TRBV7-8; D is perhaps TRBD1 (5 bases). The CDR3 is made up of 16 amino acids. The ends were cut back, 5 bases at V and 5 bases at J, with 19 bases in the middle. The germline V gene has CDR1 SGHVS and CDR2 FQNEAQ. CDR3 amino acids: CASSAGARYPYQPQHF. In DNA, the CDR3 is TGTGCCAGCAGCGCCGGGGCCCGCTACCCGTATCAGCCCCAGCATTTT.

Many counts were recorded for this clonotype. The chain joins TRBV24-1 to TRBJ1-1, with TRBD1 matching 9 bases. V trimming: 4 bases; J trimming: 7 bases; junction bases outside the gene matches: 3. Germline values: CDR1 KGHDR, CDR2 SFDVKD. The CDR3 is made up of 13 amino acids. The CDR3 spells CATSDTGGGEAFF. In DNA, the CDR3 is TGTGCCACCAGTGACACAGGGGGCGGTGAAGCTTTCTTT.

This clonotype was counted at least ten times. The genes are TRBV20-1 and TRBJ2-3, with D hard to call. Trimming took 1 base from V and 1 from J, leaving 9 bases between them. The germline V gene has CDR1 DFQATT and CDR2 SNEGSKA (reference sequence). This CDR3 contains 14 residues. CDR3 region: CSARGPPGTDTQYF. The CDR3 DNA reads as TGCAGTGCTAGAGGACCCCCTGGCACAGATACGCAGTATTTT.

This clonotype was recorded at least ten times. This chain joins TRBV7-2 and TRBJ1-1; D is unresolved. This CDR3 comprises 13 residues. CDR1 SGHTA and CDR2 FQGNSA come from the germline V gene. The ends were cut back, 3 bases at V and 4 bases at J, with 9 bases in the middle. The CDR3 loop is CASSLGESTEAFF. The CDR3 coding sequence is TGTGCCAGCAGCTTGGGCGAGTCCACTGAAGCTTTCTTT. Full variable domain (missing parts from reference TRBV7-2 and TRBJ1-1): GAGVSQSPSNKVTEKGKDVELRCDPISGHTALYWYRQSLGQGLEFLIYFQGNSAPDKSGLPSDRFSAERTGGSVSTLTIQRTQQEDSAVYLCASSLGESTEAFFGQGTRLTVV.

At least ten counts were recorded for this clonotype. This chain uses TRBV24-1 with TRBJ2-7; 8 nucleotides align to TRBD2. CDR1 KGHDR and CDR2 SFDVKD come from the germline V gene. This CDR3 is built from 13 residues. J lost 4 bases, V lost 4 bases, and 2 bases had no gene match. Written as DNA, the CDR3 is TGTGCCACCAGTGACGGGGGGGGTTACGAGCAGTACTTC. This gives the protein CATSDGGGYEQYF.